One sample yielded the 10 T cell receptor beta chains listed below, sequenced in a study of blood T cell repertoires in COVID-19. TCRdb keeps only in-frame clones here, not all; method: immunoSEQ multiplex PCR. The table records approximately 61,000 clones, 70% to 85% of them present only once. The sequenced sample was peripheral blood. The receptors were gathered from a woman in her seventies with acute or convalescent COVID-19.

The V call is TRBV11-2, the J call TRBJ2-3, with D maybe TRBD2 (5 bases). The germline gives CDR1 SGHAT, CDR2 FQNNGV. The CDR3 has 16 residues. The V gene lost 0 bases and the J gene lost 7 bases, with 17 bases spanning the gap. The CDR3 spells CASSLDVGGGENTQYF. CDR3 nucleotide sequence: TGTGCCAGCAGCTTAGACGTAGGAGGAGGTGAGAATACGCAGTATTTT.

The CDR3 is CASSLTSDYEQYF. As DNA, the CDR3 is TGTGCCAGCAGTCTAACCAGCGACTACGAGCAGTACTTC. The chain couples TRBV12-3 or TRBV12-4 to TRBJ2-7; D unclear. The CDR3 runs 13 residues. Trimming removed 5 bases from V and 3 bases from J, with 11 bases in between.

The chain couples TRBV7-7 to TRBJ1-4, with D unclear. CDR1 is SSHAT and CDR2 is FNYEAQ in the germline V gene (reference sequence). The CDR3 is 13 amino acids. CDR3 nucleotides: TGTGCTAGCTCCGGAGGGATACGGGAAAAACTGTTTTTT. Amino acid sequence: CASSGGIREKLFF.

V and J are TRBV6-6 and TRBJ2-7, with a weak D call TRBD1 (7 bases). Trimming stripped 10 bases from V and 5 bases from J, with 21 bases between. This CDR3 has 14 residues. Germline values: CDR1 MNHNY, CDR2 SVGAGI (reference sequence). CDR3 nucleotides: TGTGCCATCGACTCAGGGGGGTGGATCCACGAGCAGTACTTC. Its protein product is CAIDSGGWIHEQYF.

The chain links TRBV6-5 to TRBJ2-3; 7 bases fit TRBD2. Germline loops: CDR1 MNHEY, CDR2 SVGAGI. This CDR3 region has 16 residues. V lost 0 bases, J lost 2 bases, and 5 bases stayed unmatched. CDR3 DNA sequence: TGTGCCAGCAGTTACTCCGGGACTACTTTCACAGATACGCAGTATTTT. This gives the protein CASSYSGTTFTDTQYF.

This clone showed up just a few times. This sequence joins TRBV4-2 and TRBJ2-3, with 8 bases lining up with TRBD2. This CDR3 is 17 amino acids long. Trimming at V came to 2 bases and at J to 6 bases, leaving 13 bases not matched to a gene. Germline lookup yields CDR1 LGHNA and CDR2 YNFKEQ. CDR3 loop: CASSQTMAGGISDTQYF. The CDR3 nucleotides are TGTGCCAGCAGCCAAACCATGGCGGGGGGTATATCGGATACGCAGTATTTT.

Of note for this clone: A read error may produce the germline difference seen at one junction end. The chain is built from TRBV6-5 and TRBJ1-3; D unclear. Germline loops: CDR1 MNHEY, CDR2 SVGAGI. The CDR3 has 13 residues. CDR3 sequence: CASSYDSGITIYF. The CDR3, as DNA: TGTGCCAGCAGTTACGACTCTGGAATCACCATATATTTT.

The chain links TRBV4-1 to TRBJ1-2, with TRBD1 as a possible D gene (6 bases). The CDR3 is 12 amino acids. Germline V gene data show CDR1 as MGHRA and CDR2 as YSYEKL. Trimming removed 4 bases from V and 5 bases from J, with 8 bases in between. The CDR3 DNA reads TGCGCCAGCAGCCTACAGGGTTATGGCTACACCTTC. Translation: CASSLQGYGYTF.

The CDR3 DNA is TGTGCCAGCAGCCAAGGTAATGATGGCGAGCAGTTCTTC. Translated, it gives CASSQGNDGEQFF. The gene calls are TRBV3-1 (or the pseudogene TRBV3-2) and TRBJ2-1, with D uncertain. Trimming took off 1 base at V and 10 bases at J, with 11 bases between the two ends. The germline gives CDR1 LGHDT, CDR2 YNNKEL (reference sequence). The CDR3 consists of 13 residues.

The chain links TRBV12-3 or TRBV12-4 to TRBJ2-7, with 8 nucleotides matching TRBD1. CDR3 size: 12 residues. CDR3 DNA sequence: TGTGCTGCCGGGACAGGAGTCTACGAGCAGTACTTC. This sequence encodes CAAGTGVYEQYF.